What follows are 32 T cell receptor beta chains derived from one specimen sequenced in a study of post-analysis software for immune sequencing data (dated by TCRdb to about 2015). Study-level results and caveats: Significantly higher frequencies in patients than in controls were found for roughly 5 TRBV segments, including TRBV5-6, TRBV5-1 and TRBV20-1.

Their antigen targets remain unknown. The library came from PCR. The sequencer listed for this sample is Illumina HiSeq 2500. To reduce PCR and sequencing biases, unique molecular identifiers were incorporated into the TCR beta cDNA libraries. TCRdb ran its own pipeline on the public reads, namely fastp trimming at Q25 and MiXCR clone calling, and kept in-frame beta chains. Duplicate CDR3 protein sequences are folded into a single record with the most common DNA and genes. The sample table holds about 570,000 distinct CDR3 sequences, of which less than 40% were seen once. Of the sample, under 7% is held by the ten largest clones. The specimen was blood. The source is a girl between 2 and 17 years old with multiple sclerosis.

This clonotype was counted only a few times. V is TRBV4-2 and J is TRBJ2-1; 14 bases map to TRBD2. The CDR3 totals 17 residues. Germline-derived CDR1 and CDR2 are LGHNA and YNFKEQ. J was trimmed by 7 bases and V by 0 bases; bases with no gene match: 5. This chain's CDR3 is CASSQERLAGGQNEQFF. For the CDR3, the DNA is TGTGCCAGCAGCCAAGAAAGACTAGCGGGGGGGCAGAATGAGCAGTTCTTC.

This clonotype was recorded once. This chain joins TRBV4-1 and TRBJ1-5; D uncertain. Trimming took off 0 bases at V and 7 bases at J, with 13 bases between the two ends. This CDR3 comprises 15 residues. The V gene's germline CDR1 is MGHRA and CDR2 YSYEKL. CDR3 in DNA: TGCGCCAGCAGCCAAGATCTGGGTGAGGGACAGCCCCAGCATTTT. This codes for CASSQDLGEGQPQHF.

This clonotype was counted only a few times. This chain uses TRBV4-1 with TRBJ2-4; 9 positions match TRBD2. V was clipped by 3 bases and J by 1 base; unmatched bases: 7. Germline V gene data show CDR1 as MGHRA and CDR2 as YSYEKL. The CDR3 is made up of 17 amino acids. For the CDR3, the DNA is TGCGCCAGCAGCCATCCCATAGCGGGGGAGGCCAAAAACATTCAGTACTTC. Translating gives CASSHPIAGEAKNIQYF.

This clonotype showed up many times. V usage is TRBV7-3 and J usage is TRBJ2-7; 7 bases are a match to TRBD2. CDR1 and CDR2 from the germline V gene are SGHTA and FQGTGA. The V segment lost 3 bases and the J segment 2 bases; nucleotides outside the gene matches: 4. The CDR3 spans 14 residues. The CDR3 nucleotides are TGTGCCAGCAGCTTGACCGGGGGGACCTACGAGCAGTACTTC. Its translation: CASSLTGGTYEQYF.

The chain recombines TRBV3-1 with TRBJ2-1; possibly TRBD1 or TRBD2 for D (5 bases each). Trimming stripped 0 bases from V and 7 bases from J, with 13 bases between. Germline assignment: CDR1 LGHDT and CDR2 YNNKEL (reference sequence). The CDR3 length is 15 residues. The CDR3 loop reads CASSQDPGAWNEQFF. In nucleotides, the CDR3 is TGTGCCAGCAGCCAAGACCCCGGGGCTTGGAATGAGCAGTTCTTC.

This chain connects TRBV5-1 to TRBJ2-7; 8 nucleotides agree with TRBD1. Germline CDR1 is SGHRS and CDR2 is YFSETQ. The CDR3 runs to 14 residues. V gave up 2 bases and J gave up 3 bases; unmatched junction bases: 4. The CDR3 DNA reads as TGCGCCAGCAGCTTACCGGGACAGGACTACGAGCAGTACTTC. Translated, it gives CASSLPGQDYEQYF.

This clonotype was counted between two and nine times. The CDR3 coding sequence is TGCGCCAGCAGCCAACACGGACAGGGGGGACTAAACAATGAGCAGTTCTTC. Translating gives CASSQHGQGGLNNEQFF. The chain employs TRBV4-1 and TRBJ2-1, with TRBD1 identical over 10 bases. From germline, CDR1 is MGHRA and CDR2 YSYEKL. V dropped 2 bases and J dropped 5; count of bases not matched to a gene: 9. This CDR3 has 17 residues.

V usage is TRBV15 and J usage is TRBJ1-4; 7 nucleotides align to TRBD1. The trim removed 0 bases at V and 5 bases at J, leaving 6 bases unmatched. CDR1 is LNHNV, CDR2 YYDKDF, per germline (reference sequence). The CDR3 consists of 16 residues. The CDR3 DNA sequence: TGTGCCACCAGCAGAGATCCCCGGACAGGCAATGAAAAACTGTTTTTT. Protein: CATSRDPRTGNEKLFF.

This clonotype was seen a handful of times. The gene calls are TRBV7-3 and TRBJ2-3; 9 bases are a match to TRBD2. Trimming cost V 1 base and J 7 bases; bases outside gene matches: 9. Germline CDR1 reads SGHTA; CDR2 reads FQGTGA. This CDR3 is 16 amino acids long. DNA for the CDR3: TGTGCCAGCAGCTTAAGGGCGGCGGGGGGGTCAAATACGCAGTATTTT. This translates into CASSLRAAGGSNTQYF.

The CDR3 nucleotides read TGTGCCAGTAGTACGGGGGATATAGATACGCAGTATTTT. Its protein is CASSTGDIDTQYF. The chain links TRBV19 to TRBJ2-3, with D tentatively TRBD2 (6 bases). V was shortened by 4 bases and J by 5 bases, with 10 bases between the two germline ends. The CDR3 extends over 13 amino acids. Germline V gene data show CDR1 as LNHDA and CDR2 as SQIVND (reference sequence).

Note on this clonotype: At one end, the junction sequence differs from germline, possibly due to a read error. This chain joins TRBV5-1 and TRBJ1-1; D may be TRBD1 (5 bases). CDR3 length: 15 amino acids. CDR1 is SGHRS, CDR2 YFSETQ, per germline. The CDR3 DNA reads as TGCGCCGGCAGCACCGACCTGACAGCAGACACTGAAGCTTTCTTT. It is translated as CAGSTDLTADTEAFF.

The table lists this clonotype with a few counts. The CDR3 sequence is CASSQVARTRSTDTQYF. DNA for the CDR3: TGTGCCAGCAGCCAAGTTGCAAGGACTAGGAGCACAGATACGCAGTATTTT. J is TRBJ2-3 and V is TRBV4-2, with 7 bases matching TRBD2. The V gene's germline CDR1 is LGHNA and CDR2 YNFKEQ. Trimming took 1 base from V and 0 from J; bases not matched to a gene: 7. This CDR3 is 17 amino acids long.

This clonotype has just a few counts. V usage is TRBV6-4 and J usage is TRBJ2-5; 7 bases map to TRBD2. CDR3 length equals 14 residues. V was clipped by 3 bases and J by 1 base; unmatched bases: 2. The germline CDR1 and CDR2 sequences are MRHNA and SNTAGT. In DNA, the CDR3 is TGTGCCAGCAGTGAGGGCGGGGGCCAAGAGACCCAGTACTTC. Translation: CASSEGGGQETQYF.

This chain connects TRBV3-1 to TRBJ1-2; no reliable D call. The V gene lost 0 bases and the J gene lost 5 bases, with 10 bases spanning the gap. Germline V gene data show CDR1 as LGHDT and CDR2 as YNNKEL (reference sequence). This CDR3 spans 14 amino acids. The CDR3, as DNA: TGTGCCAGCAGCCAAGATGGCGCGGGATATGGCTACACCTTC. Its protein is CASSQDGAGYGYTF.

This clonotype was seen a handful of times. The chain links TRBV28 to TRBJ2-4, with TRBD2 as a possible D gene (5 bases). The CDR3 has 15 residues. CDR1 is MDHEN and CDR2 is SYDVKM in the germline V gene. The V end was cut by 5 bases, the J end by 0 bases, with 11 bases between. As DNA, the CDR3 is TGTGCCAGCAGTCTCGCGGGCCAAGCCAAAAACATTCAGTACTTC. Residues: CASSLAGQAKNIQYF.

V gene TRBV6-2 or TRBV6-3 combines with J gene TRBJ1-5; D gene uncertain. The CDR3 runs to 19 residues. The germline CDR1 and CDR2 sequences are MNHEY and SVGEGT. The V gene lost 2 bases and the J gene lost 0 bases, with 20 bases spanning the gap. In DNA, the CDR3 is TGTGCCAGCAGTTACGGATCCCTCTTAGGCTTACATAGCAATCAGCCCCAGCATTTT. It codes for CASSYGSLLGLHSNQPQHF.

The CDR3 DNA reads as TGCAGTGCTGAGAGACAGGATTCGAACTATGGCTACACCTTC. Its translation: CSAERQDSNYGYTF. The chain recombines TRBV20-1 with TRBJ1-2; D is possibly TRBD1 (6 bases). The CDR3 is 14 residues long. Germline V gene lookup returns CDR1 DFQATT and CDR2 SNEGSKA (reference sequence). Trimming took 5 bases from V and 2 from J, leaving 15 bases between them.

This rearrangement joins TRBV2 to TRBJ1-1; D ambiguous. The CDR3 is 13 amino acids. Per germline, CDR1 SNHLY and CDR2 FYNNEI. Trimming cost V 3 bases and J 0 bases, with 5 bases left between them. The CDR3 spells CASSEVLNTEAFF. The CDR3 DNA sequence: TGTGCCAGCAGTGAGGTCCTGAACACTGAAGCTTTCTTT. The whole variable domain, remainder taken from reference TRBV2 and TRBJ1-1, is EPEVTQTPSHQVTQMGQEVILRCVPISNHLYFYWYRQILGQKVEFLVSFYNNEISEKSEIFDDQFSVERPDGSNFTLKIRSTKLEDSAMYFCASSEVLNTEAFFGQGTRLTVV.

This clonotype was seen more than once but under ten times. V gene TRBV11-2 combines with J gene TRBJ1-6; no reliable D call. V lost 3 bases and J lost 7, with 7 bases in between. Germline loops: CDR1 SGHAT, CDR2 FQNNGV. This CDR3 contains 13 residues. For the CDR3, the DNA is TGTGCCAGCAGCTTTACGGGGAATTCACCCCTCCACTTT. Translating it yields CASSFTGNSPLHF.

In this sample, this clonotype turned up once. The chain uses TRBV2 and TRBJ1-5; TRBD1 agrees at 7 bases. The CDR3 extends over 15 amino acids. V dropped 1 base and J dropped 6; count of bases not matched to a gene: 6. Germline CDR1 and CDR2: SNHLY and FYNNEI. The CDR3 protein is CASSEVGQRRQPQHF. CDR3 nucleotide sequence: TGTGCCAGCAGTGAAGTGGGACAGCGCCGTCAGCCCCAGCATTTT.

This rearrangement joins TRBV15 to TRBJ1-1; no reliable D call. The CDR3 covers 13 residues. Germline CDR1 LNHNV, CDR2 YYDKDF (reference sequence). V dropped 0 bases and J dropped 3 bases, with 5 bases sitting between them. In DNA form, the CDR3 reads TGTGCCACCAGCAGAGAAAAATACACTGAAGCTTTCTTT. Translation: CATSREKYTEAFF.

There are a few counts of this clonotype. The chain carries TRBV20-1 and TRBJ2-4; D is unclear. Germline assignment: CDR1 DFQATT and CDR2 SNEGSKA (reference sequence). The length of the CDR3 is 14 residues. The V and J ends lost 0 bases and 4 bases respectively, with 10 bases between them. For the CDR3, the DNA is TGCAGTGCTAGAGACAGTCCTTCGAAAAACATTCAGTACTTC. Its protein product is CSARDSPSKNIQYF.

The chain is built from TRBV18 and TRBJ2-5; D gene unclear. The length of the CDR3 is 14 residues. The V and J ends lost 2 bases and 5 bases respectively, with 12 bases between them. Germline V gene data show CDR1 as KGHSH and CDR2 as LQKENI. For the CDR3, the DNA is TGTGCCAGCTCACCAGATTTGGGCAGCGAGACCCAGTACTTC. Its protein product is CASSPDLGSETQYF.

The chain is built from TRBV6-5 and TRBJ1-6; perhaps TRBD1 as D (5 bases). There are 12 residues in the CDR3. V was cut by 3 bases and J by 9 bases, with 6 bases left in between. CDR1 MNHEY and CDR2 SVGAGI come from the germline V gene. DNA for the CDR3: TGTGCCAGCAGTTATAGGGGTTCACCCCTCCACTTT. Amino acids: CASSYRGSPLHF.

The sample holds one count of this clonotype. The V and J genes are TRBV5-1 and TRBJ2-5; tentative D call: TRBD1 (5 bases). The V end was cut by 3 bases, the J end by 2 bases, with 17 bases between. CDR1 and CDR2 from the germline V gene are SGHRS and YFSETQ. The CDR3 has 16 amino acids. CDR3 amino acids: CASSSQTANLQETQYF. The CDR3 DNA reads TGCGCCAGCAGCTCCCAGACAGCAAATCTTCAAGAGACCCAGTACTTC.

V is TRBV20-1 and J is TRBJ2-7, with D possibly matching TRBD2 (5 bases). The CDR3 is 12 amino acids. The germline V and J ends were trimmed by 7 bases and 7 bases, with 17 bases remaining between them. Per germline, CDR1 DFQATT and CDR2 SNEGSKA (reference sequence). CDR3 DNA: TGCAGTGTACCGACCGACTACAATGAGCAGTACTTC. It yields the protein CSVPTDYNEQYF.

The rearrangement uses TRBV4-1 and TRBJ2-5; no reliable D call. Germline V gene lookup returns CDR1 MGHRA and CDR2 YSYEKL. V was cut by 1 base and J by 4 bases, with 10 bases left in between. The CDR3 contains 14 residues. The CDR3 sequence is CASSQVAQVETQYF. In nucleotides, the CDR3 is TGCGCCAGCAGCCAAGTCGCGCAGGTAGAGACCCAGTACTTC.

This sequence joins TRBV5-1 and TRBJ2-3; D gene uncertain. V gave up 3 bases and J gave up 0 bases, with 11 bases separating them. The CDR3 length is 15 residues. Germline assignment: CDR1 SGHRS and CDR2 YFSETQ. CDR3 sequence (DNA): TGCGCCAGCAGCTCTAACGGATATAGCACAGATACGCAGTATTTT. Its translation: CASSSNGYSTDTQYF. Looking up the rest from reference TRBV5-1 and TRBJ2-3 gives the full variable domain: KAGVTQTPRYLIKTRGQQVTLSCSPISGHRSVSWYQQTPGQGLQFLFEYFSETQRNKGNFPGRFSGRQFSNSRSEMNVSTLELGDSALYLCASSSNGYSTDTQYFGPGTRLTVL.

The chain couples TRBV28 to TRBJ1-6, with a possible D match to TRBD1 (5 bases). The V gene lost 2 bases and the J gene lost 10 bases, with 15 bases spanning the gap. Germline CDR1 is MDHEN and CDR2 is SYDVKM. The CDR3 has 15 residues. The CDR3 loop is CASSLSGRDLSPLHF. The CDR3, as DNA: TGTGCCAGCAGTTTAAGTGGCAGGGATTTGTCACCCCTCCACTTT. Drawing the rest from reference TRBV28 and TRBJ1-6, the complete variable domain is DVKVTQSSRYLVKRTGEKVFLECVQDMDHENMFWYRQDPGLGLRLIYFSYDVKMKEKGDIPEGYSVSREKKERFSLILESASTNQTSMYLCASSLSGRDLSPLHFGNGTRLTVT.

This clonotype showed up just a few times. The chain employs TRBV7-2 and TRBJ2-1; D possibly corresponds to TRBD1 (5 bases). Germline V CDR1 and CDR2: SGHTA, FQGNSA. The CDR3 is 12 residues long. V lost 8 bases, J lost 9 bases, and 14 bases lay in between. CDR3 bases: TGTGCCAGCGGTAGTAGTAGGGGTGAGCAGTTCTTC. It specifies CASGSSRGEQFF.

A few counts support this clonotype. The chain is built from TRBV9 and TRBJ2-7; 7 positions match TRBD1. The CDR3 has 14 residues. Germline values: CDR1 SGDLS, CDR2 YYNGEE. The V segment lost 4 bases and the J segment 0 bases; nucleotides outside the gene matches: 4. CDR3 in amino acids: CASSPGQVSYEQYF. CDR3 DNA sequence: TGTGCCAGCAGCCCTGGACAGGTCTCCTACGAGCAGTACTTC.

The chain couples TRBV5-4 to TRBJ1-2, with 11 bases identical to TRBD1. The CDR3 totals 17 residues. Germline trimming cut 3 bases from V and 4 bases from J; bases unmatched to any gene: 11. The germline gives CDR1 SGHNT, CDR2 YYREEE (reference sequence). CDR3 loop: CASSSGQGATGGYGYTF. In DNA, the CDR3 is TGTGCCAGCAGCTCCGGACAGGGGGCGACAGGGGGCTATGGCTACACCTTC.